Presented here are 22 T cell receptor beta chains from one specimen sequenced in a study of T cell responses to AZD1222 COVID-19 vaccine. TCRdb keeps only in-frame clones here, not all; method: immunoSEQ multiplex PCR. The sample consists of some 200,000 clones, 88% of them appearing once. The specimen comprised peripheral blood, sampled 28 days after the second AZD1222 dose. The receptors come from an adult who received the AZD1222 COVID-19 vaccine.

The V and J genes are TRBV2 and TRBJ1-5, with no clear D. Deletions cut 8 bases from V and 5 bases from J, with 13 bases between. The CDR3 is 13 residues long. Germline V CDR1 and CDR2: SNHLY, FYNNEI. The CDR3 sequence is CASRGRLDQPQHF. In DNA, the CDR3 is TGTGCCAGCCGTGGACGGCTTGATCAGCCCCAGCATTTT.

The CDR3 DNA reads as TGTGCCAGCAGTTACTCGACAGGGTCACCCTCCTACGAGCAGTACTTC. As protein: CASSYSTGSPSYEQYF. The rearrangement uses TRBV6-5 and TRBJ2-7; TRBD1 agrees at 7 bases. Germline CDR1 and CDR2: MNHEY and SVGAGI. V lost 0 bases, J lost 0 bases, and 5 bases stayed unmatched. The CDR3 runs to 16 residues.

The chain recombines TRBV9 with TRBJ2-7, with D unresolved. CDR1 and CDR2 (germline): SGDLS, YYNGEE. The V and J ends lost 1 base and 4 bases respectively, with 3 bases between them. The CDR3 runs to 11 residues. CDR3 bases: TGTGCCAGCAGCGTAAAGTACGAGCAGTACTTC. Translated: CASSVKYEQYF.

The J gene is TRBJ1-2, the V gene TRBV11-3, with a possible D match to TRBD1 (5 bases). CDR3 size: 13 residues. Germline V gene data show CDR1 as SGHNT and CDR2 as YENEEA. Trimming removed 0 bases from V and 3 bases from J, with 5 bases in between. The chain's CDR3 is CASSLDRDYGYTF. Written as DNA, the CDR3 is TGTGCCAGCAGCTTAGACAGGGACTATGGCTACACCTTC.

J is TRBJ2-1 and V is TRBV6-4, with no clear D. In germline, CDR1 is MRHNA, CDR2 SNTAGT. Trimming shortened V by 2 bases and J by 0 bases, and 11 bases separated the two germline ends. This CDR3 spans 16 amino acids. CDR3 in DNA: TGTGCCAGCAGTGACCGGTCGAGCCCCTCCTACAATGAGCAGTTCTTC. Its translation is CASSDRSSPSYNEQFF.

This clone came up a few times. This chain connects TRBV9 to TRBJ2-7; 11 bases line up with TRBD2. From germline, CDR1 is SGDLS and CDR2 YYNGEE. Trimming at V came to 3 bases and at J to 0 bases, leaving 5 bases not matched to a gene. The CDR3 length is 16 residues. CDR3 coding DNA: TGTGCCAGCAGCGCAGGACTAGCGGGCGCCTCCTACGAGCAGTACTTC. Its protein is CASSAGLAGASYEQYF.

The chain has TRBV27 and TRBJ2-3; 8 bases are shared with TRBD1. V shed 4 bases, J shed 3 bases, and the junction held 15 bases outside the gene matches. The CDR3 is 18 residues long. CDR1 and CDR2 from the germline V gene are MNHEY and SMNVEV (reference sequence). The CDR3 is CASSSPVKGRGPTDTQYF. The CDR3 DNA sequence: TGTGCCAGCAGTTCGCCCGTGAAAGGCAGGGGGCCAACAGATACGCAGTATTTT.

The gene calls are TRBV9 and TRBJ2-5, with TRBD2 as a possible D gene (5 bases). Germline values: CDR1 SGDLS, CDR2 YYNGEE. Trimming took off 3 bases at V and 2 bases at J, with 17 bases between the two ends. This CDR3 spans 16 amino acids. CDR3 DNA sequence: TGTGCCAGCAGCGCGAACCTACTAGTTGGGCAAGAGACCCAGTACTTC. This encodes CASSANLLVGQETQYF.

This rearrangement joins TRBV18 to TRBJ2-7; 14 bases fit TRBD2. CDR3 length equals 16 residues. Trimming cost V 4 bases and J 2 bases; bases outside gene matches: 4. The germline CDR1 and CDR2 sequences are KGHSH and LQKENI. CDR3 amino acids: CASSHGTSGSTYEQYF. DNA for the CDR3: TGTGCCAGCTCACACGGGACTAGCGGGAGCACCTACGAGCAGTACTTC.

The chain combines TRBV18 with TRBJ2-6; D tentatively fits TRBD1 or TRBD2 (5 bases each). CDR3 length: 16 residues. V lost 6 bases to trimming and J lost 0 bases, with 12 bases between them. The germline gives CDR1 KGHSH, CDR2 LQKENI. The DNA of the CDR3 is TGTGCCAGCTCCCCGGGACCAAGCTCTGGGGCCAACGTCCTGACTTTC. Translating it yields CASSPGPSSGANVLTF.

The genes are TRBV19 and TRBJ2-5, with 9 bases identical to TRBD2. The CDR3 contains 17 residues. Germline loops: CDR1 LNHDA, CDR2 SQIVND (reference sequence). V trimming: 4 bases; J trimming: 5 bases; junction bases outside the gene matches: 14. The CDR3 DNA is TGTGCCAGTAGTAGGGTGGGTAGCGGGAGCCCCCTGGAGACCCAGTACTTC. Protein product: CASSRVGSGSPLETQYF.

This clone was seen more than once but under ten times. The chain joins TRBV7-2 to TRBJ1-5; no definite D call. V was cut by 3 bases and J by 5 bases, with 8 bases left in between. The CDR3 loop spans 13 amino acids. From germline, CDR1 is SGHTA and CDR2 FQGNSA. The CDR3 nucleotides read TGTGCCAGCAGCTTGGAGCAAGATCAGCCCCAGCATTTT. This sequence encodes CASSLEQDQPQHF.

The chain couples TRBV7-2 to TRBJ1-2, with D possibly matching TRBD1 (6 bases). The germline V gene encodes CDR1 SGHTA and CDR2 FQGNSA. The V end was cut by 1 base, the J end by 6 bases, with 12 bases between. This CDR3 has 14 amino acids. As DNA, the CDR3 is TGTGCCAGCAGCTTAGTCACGACAGGCAATGGCTACACCTTC. Translation gives CASSLVTTGNGYTF.

The V and J genes are TRBV7-9 and TRBJ2-5, with D perhaps matching TRBD1 (6 bases). Germline loops: CDR1 SEHNR, CDR2 FQNEAQ (reference sequence). The CDR3 sequence is 13 residues long. Trimming removed 5 bases at V and 1 base at J, with 8 bases between. The CDR3 nucleotides read TGTGCCAGCAGCGTGACAGGCCAAGAGACCCAGTACTTC. Protein product: CASSVTGQETQYF.

The V and J genes are TRBV28 and TRBJ1-2; 8 bases line up with TRBD1. From germline, CDR1 is MDHEN and CDR2 SYDVKM. The CDR3 covers 14 residues. Losses at the gene ends were 5 bases for V and 8 bases for J; bases not matched to a gene: 10. For the CDR3, the DNA is TGTGCCAGCAGTATCGCGGACAGGGAGGGAGGCTACACCTTC. Residues: CASSIADREGGYTF.

The gene calls are TRBV6-6 and TRBJ1-2; D might be TRBD1 (5 bases). The CDR3 spans 13 residues. Germline V gene sequence: CDR1 MNHNY, CDR2 SVGAGI (reference sequence). The V and J ends lost 7 bases and 4 bases respectively, with 13 bases between them. The CDR3 coding sequence is TGTGCCAGCACATTCGGGGCGATCTATGGCTACACCTTC. It is translated as CASTFGAIYGYTF.

This chain links TRBV7-2 with TRBJ2-7, with unresolved D. Germline-derived CDR1 and CDR2 are SGHTA and FQGNSA. This CDR3 spans 12 amino acids. The V end lost 5 bases, the J end lost 0 bases, and 5 bases lay between the germline ends. The CDR3 sequence: CASSISSYEQYF. In nucleotides, the CDR3 is TGTGCCAGCAGCATCAGCTCCTACGAGCAGTACTTC.

V usage is TRBV2 and J usage is TRBJ1-1; no clear D gene. V gave up 4 bases and J gave up 1 base, with 13 bases separating them. CDR1 and CDR2 (germline): SNHLY, FYNNEI. The CDR3 loop spans 15 amino acids. Here the CDR3 DNA reads TGTGCCAGCAGTGTCGGCGGGCCAAAGAACACTGAAGCTTTCTTT. This translates into CASSVGGPKNTEAFF. Combining the CDR3 with reference TRBV2 and TRBJ1-1 gives the whole variable domain EPEVTQTPSHQVTQMGQEVILRCVPISNHLYFYWYRQILGQKVEFLVSFYNNEISEKSEIFDDQFSVERPDGSNFTLKIRSTKLEDSAMYFCASSVGGPKNTEAFFGQGTRLTVV.

This chain joins TRBV7-9 and TRBJ1-1, with D maybe TRBD1 (5 bases). Trimming took off 3 bases at V and 4 bases at J, with 12 bases between the two ends. The germline CDR1 and CDR2 sequences are SEHNR and FQNEAQ (reference sequence). The CDR3 extends over 14 amino acids. The CDR3 is CASSFQSGGTEAFF. The DNA for the CDR3 is TGTGCCAGCAGCTTTCAGAGTGGGGGCACTGAAGCTTTCTTT.

V is TRBV5-1 and J is TRBJ1-2; 10 positions agree with TRBD1. The CDR3 is 15 residues long. The germline CDR1 and CDR2 sequences are SGHRS and YFSETQ. Unmatched junction bases numbered 6, after V lost 4 bases and J lost 3 bases. CDR3 in amino acids: CASSLGTGEHYGYTF. CDR3 nucleotides: TGCGCCAGCAGCCTAGGGACAGGGGAGCACTATGGCTACACCTTC.

The rearrangement uses TRBV24-1 and TRBJ2-5; 12 nucleotides align to TRBD2. Germline CDR1 KGHDR, CDR2 SFDVKD. The CDR3 is 17 amino acids. Trimming cost V 4 bases and J 1 base; bases outside gene matches: 6. CDR3 DNA: TGTGCCACCAGTGACCAAAGACTAGCGGGAGCCCAAGAGACCCAGTACTTC. It is translated as CATSDQRLAGAQETQYF.

Here the CDR3 reads CASSLTSQPQHF. The CDR3 nucleotides read TGTGCCAGCAGTTTGACGTCTCAGCCCCAGCATTTT. The V call is TRBV28, the J call TRBJ1-5; D is ambiguous. The V end lost 3 bases, the J end lost 6 bases, and 6 bases lay between the germline ends. CDR1 and CDR2 from the germline V gene are MDHEN and SYDVKM. The CDR3 length is 12 residues.